This T cell receptor (beta chain) derives from a study of blood T cells in healthy people across ages. The germline gives CDR1 SQVTM, CDR2 ANQGSEA. CDR3 size: 16 residues. V was cut by 5 bases and J by 3 bases, with 21 bases left in between. Then a second PCR, running about 6 to 12 cycles, was carried out with a sample-barcoded 5' primer and a J-beta primer mix. TCRdb itself ran the 5' RACE reads through MiXCR, one entry per CDR3 protein. In the table there are 1.5 million to 1.9 million distinct CDR3 sequences, approximately 39% of which are singletons. The donors, aged roughly 6 to 95, were healthy Caucasians from Russia.

The clonotype was recovered from a young woman in good health. The chain recombines TRBV29-1 with TRBJ2-3; D may match TRBD1 or TRBD2 (6 bases each). Input material: blood. Here the CDR3 reads CSVLWGAVAATDTQYF. The CDR3 DNA follows: TGCAGCGTTCTATGGGGGGCGGTGGCGGCTACAGATACGCAGTATTTT.